This passage covers 21 T cell receptor beta chains from one sample sequenced in a study of vaccination effects on CD4 cells after COVID-19. In the ViraFEST assay, antigen-specific CD4+ clonotypes were identified by expansion after peptide-pool stimulation. Having been cultured for around nine days, the cells underwent CD4+ T cell isolation. Vaccine recipients had no previous SARS-CoV-2 infection; their nucleocapsid antibodies were negative. The antigens for these receptors are not known. Assay used: immunoSEQ multiplex PCR; TCRdb lists only in-frame clones, some missing. The sample contains about 55,000 clones, 55% to 75% of which appear only once. Material: CD4+ T cells from PBMCs cultured with SARS-CoV-2 spike peptides, obtained before COVID-19 vaccination. The receptor source for this set is a human donor who received a COVID-19 vaccine.

The rearrangement joins TRBV6-9 to TRBJ2-1, with D perhaps TRBD1 (5 bases). The V gene's germline CDR1 is MNHGY and CDR2 SVAAGI. The CDR3 contains 16 residues. Trimming cost V 3 bases and J 0 bases, with 12 bases left between them. The CDR3 nucleotides are TGTGCCAGCAGTTACCCGACAGCGAGCTCCTACAATGAGCAGTTCTTC. Translation: CASSYPTASSYNEQFF.

V usage is TRBV7-2 and J usage is TRBJ2-7, with D unclear. The CDR3 spans 13 residues. Looked up from germline, CDR1 is SGHTA and CDR2 is FQGNSA. Trimming removed 5 bases at V and 4 bases at J, with 12 bases between. In DNA form, the CDR3 reads TGTGCCAGCAGCCTTTCCCAGGTGTACGAGCAGTACTTC. Translating it yields CASSLSQVYEQYF.

J is TRBJ1-2 and V is TRBV28, with D tentatively TRBD1 (6 bases). V was shortened by 7 bases and J by 2 bases, with 8 bases between the two germline ends. CDR3 length equals 12 residues. Germline CDR1 is MDHEN and CDR2 is SYDVKM. CDR3 DNA: TGTGCCAGCACGGACAGCAACTATGGCTACACCTTC. Translation gives CASTDSNYGYTF.

This CDR3 is CASSFDRGSNQPQHF. CDR3 sequence (DNA): TGTGCCAGCAGTTTCGACAGGGGTAGCAATCAGCCCCAGCATTTT. The chain employs TRBV28 and TRBJ1-5; 8 bases agree with TRBD1. CDR1 is MDHEN and CDR2 is SYDVKM in the germline V gene. Trimming removed 3 bases from V and 0 bases from J; junction bases left unmatched: 1. This CDR3 region has 15 residues.

The chain combines TRBV10-3 with TRBJ2-7; tentatively, D is TRBD1 (6 bases). Trimming pared 4 bases from V and 7 bases from J, leaving 23 bases between. Germline lookup yields CDR1 ENHRY and CDR2 SYGVKD. This CDR3 spans 16 amino acids. Here the CDR3 reads CAISVEQGLAPGEQYF. In nucleotides, the CDR3 is TGTGCCATCAGTGTCGAACAGGGATTAGCCCCTGGGGAGCAGTACTTC.

The V call is TRBV27, the J call TRBJ1-1; TRBD1 is a possible D gene (6 bases). The V end lost 5 bases, the J end lost 11 bases, and 21 bases lay between the germline ends. This CDR3 comprises 14 residues. From germline, CDR1 is MNHEY and CDR2 SMNVEV (reference sequence). The CDR3 is CASSPRTVRELAFF. Written as DNA, the CDR3 is TGTGCCAGCAGTCCCCGGACAGTTCGTGAATTGGCTTTCTTT.

The chain links TRBV2 to TRBJ2-7; the D is unclear. Trimming pared 7 bases from V and 0 bases from J, leaving 10 bases between. This CDR3 has 13 amino acids. The germline CDR1 and CDR2 sequences are SNHLY and FYNNEI. In nucleotides, the CDR3 is TGTGCCAGCAAAAGGACGTTCTCCTACGAGCAGTACTTC. Translation: CASKRTFSYEQYF.

J is TRBJ1-1 and V is TRBV5-1; possible D gene TRBD1, 6 bases. The CDR3 sequence is 14 residues long. The ends were cut back, 7 bases at V and 5 bases at J, with 18 bases in the middle. From germline, CDR1 is SGHRS and CDR2 YFSETQ. CDR3 protein: CASYTGGARTEAFF. In nucleotides, the CDR3 is TGCGCCAGCTATACGGGGGGCGCGAGAACTGAAGCTTTCTTT.

This chain uses TRBV5-4 with TRBJ1-1; D unclear. The CDR3 loop spans 13 amino acids. Deletions cut 1 base from V and 4 bases from J, with 8 bases between. The germline gives CDR1 SGHNT, CDR2 YYREEE (reference sequence). The CDR3 DNA follows: TGTGCCAGCAGCTTGTTGGCCTCCACTGAAGCTTTCTTT. Residues: CASSLLASTEAFF.

The chain recombines TRBV30 with TRBJ1-1; D unresolved. The V end was cut by 4 bases, the J end by 8 bases, with 11 bases between. From germline, CDR1 is GTSNPN and CDR2 SVGIG (reference sequence). This CDR3 has 11 residues. The CDR3 DNA follows: TGTGCCTGGACACCTAGGAGGGAAGCTTTCTTT. As protein: CAWTPRREAFF.

This clone appeared a single time. This chain uses TRBV30 with TRBJ1-3, with D unclear. Trimming removed 0 bases from V and 4 bases from J, with 7 bases in between. Germline CDR1 and CDR2: GTSNPN and SVGIG (reference sequence). The CDR3 is made up of 13 amino acids. CDR3 in DNA: TGTGCCTGGAGTGTAGACTCCGGAAACACCATATATTTT. Translation: CAWSVDSGNTIYF.

The genes are TRBV5-1 and TRBJ1-2, with 7 nucleotides matching TRBD1. Germline CDR1 SGHRS, CDR2 YFSETQ. CDR3 length: 14 amino acids. Trimming took 4 bases from V and 6 from J; bases not matched to a gene: 9. CDR3 protein: CASSLNLQGNGYTF. DNA of the CDR3: TGCGCCAGCAGCCTAAACTTACAGGGGAATGGCTACACCTTC. Using reference TRBV5-1 and TRBJ1-2 for the parts outside the CDR3, the full variable domain is KAGVTQTPRYLIKTRGQQVTLSCSPISGHRSVSWYQQTPGQGLQFLFEYFSETQRNKGNFPGRFSGRQFSNSRSEMNVSTLELGDSALYLCASSLNLQGNGYTFGSGTRLTVV.

This sequence joins TRBV19 and TRBJ2-3, with 8 bases fitting TRBD1. Germline V lookup: CDR1 LNHDA, CDR2 SQIVND (reference sequence). V gave up 6 bases and J gave up 0 bases; unmatched junction bases: 5. The length of the CDR3 is 15 residues. The CDR3 DNA sequence: TGTGCCAGTAGCATACAGGGGGGAAGCACAGATACGCAGTATTTT. Its protein product is CASSIQGGSTDTQYF.

The rearrangement uses TRBV4-3 and TRBJ2-3, with 8 bases fitting TRBD1. The CDR3 runs to 14 residues. V shed 3 bases, J shed 8 bases, and the junction held 7 bases outside the gene matches. Germline V CDR1 and CDR2: LGHNA, YSLEER. CDR3 region: CASSQRTGSGTQYF. DNA of the CDR3: TGCGCCAGCAGCCAGAGGACAGGGAGTGGTACGCAGTATTTT.

This clone was seen just once. J is TRBJ2-7 and V is TRBV21-1; TRBD2, as called in the table, went unchecked against the DNA. TRBV21-1 is designated a pseudogene. The length of the CDR3 is 14 residues. The CDR3 loop is CASINPRPSYEQYF. The CDR3 DNA is TGTGCCAGCATCAACCCCCGGCCTAGCTACGAGCAGTACTTC.

This clone appeared a single time. The chain recombines TRBV24-1 with TRBJ2-1, with TRBD1 matching over 9 bases. The CDR3 contains 16 residues. V lost 4 bases and J lost 3; bases outside the gene matches: 6. From germline, CDR1 is KGHDR and CDR2 SFDVKD. This chain's CDR3 is CATSDTGTGSYNEQFF. Written as DNA, the CDR3 is TGTGCCACCAGTGACACCGGGACAGGGAGCTACAATGAGCAGTTCTTC.

J is TRBJ2-3 and V is TRBV15, with 14 bases fitting TRBD2. CDR1 and CDR2 (germline): LNHNV, YYDKDF (reference sequence). The CDR3 loop spans 18 amino acids. Germline trimming cut 0 bases from V and 6 bases from J; bases unmatched to any gene: 8. CDR3 sequence: CATSRDPTSGGAWDTQYF. Written as DNA, the CDR3 is TGTGCCACCAGCAGAGATCCGACTAGCGGGGGGGCATGGGATACGCAGTATTTT.

This chain uses TRBV24-1 with TRBJ1-1; D ambiguous. The CDR3 has 15 amino acids. CDR1 is KGHDR, CDR2 SFDVKD, per germline. Between the trimmed V and J ends, which lost 2 bases and 0 bases, there was a span of 9 bases. CDR3 sequence reads: CATSDSGRMNTEAFF. In nucleotides, the CDR3 is TGTGCCACCAGTGATTCAGGCAGGATGAACACTGAAGCTTTCTTT.

The rearrangement links TRBV20-1 to TRBJ2-1, with TRBD2 identical over 9 bases. The CDR3 totals 14 residues. J lost 7 bases, V lost 3 bases, and 7 bases had no gene match. Germline V gene lookup returns CDR1 DFQATT and CDR2 SNEGSKA (reference sequence). In DNA, the CDR3 is TGCAGTGCTAGTTTGCGGGGGGGCGTAAATGAGCAGTTCTTC. It encodes CSASLRGGVNEQFF.

This clone was detected only a few times. The chain links TRBV24-1 to TRBJ1-2; 8 bases agree with TRBD1. The CDR3 runs to 15 residues. Germline CDR1 and CDR2: KGHDR and SFDVKD. V shed 2 bases, J shed 5 bases, and the junction held 6 bases outside the gene matches. The CDR3 DNA is TGTGCCACCAGTGATTCCGGGACAGGACTTTATGGCTACACCTTC. It specifies CATSDSGTGLYGYTF.

This rearrangement joins TRBV7-9 to TRBJ1-2, with 8 bases that match TRBD1. Germline CDR1 SEHNR, CDR2 FQNEAQ (reference sequence). V lost 4 bases to trimming and J lost 2 bases; unmatched junction nucleotides: 3. There are 14 residues in the CDR3. CDR3 residues: CASSYRTGNYGYTF. For the CDR3, the DNA is TGTGCCAGCAGCTATAGGACAGGGAACTATGGCTACACCTTC. Based on the CDR3 plus reference TRBV7-9 and TRBJ1-2, the full variable domain is DTGVSQNPRHKITKRGQNVTFRCDPISEHNRLYWYRQTLGQGPEFLTYFQNEAQLEKSRLLSDRFSAERPKGSFSTLEIQRTEQGDSAMYLCASSYRTGNYGYTFGSGTRLTVV.